This T cell receptor (beta chain) is from a study of T-cell reconstitution after alpha-beta-depleted transplantation in children. Findings and limits, study-wide: At around two months after transplant, the alpha-beta T cells were reportedly derived from several hundred expanded clones that came from non-depleted graft cells. T-cell counts and diversity were attributed mostly to newly produced T cells one year after transplant. Surviving recipient T cells and thymic progenitors underlay high day-60 TCRbeta diversity in some patients.

Between the trimmed V and J ends, which lost 4 bases and 10 bases, there was a span of 11 bases. CDR3 size: 11 residues. The germline V gene has CDR1 DFQATT and CDR2 SNEGSKA (reference sequence). Unique molecular identifiers were incorporated into the prepared TCRbeta library. TCRdb re-derived calls from the PCR reads in MiXCR, one entry per CDR3 protein. Among hundreds of thousands of distinct CDR3 sequences, around 13% were seen once, and the ten largest hold roughly 0.84%. Details on this clonotype: The antigen remains unidentified.

The sequences come from PBMCs, collected before TCRalphabeta/CD19-depleted stem cell transplant. The receptor was isolated from a girl aged 2 to 10 with congenital amegakaryocytic thrombocytopenia, due to receive a stem cell transplant. V usage is TRBV20-1 and J usage is TRBJ2-1; D gene ambiguous. The CDR3 sequence: CSANRFGEQFF. CDR3 bases: TGCAGTGCTAATAGGTTCGGAGAGCAGTTCTTC.